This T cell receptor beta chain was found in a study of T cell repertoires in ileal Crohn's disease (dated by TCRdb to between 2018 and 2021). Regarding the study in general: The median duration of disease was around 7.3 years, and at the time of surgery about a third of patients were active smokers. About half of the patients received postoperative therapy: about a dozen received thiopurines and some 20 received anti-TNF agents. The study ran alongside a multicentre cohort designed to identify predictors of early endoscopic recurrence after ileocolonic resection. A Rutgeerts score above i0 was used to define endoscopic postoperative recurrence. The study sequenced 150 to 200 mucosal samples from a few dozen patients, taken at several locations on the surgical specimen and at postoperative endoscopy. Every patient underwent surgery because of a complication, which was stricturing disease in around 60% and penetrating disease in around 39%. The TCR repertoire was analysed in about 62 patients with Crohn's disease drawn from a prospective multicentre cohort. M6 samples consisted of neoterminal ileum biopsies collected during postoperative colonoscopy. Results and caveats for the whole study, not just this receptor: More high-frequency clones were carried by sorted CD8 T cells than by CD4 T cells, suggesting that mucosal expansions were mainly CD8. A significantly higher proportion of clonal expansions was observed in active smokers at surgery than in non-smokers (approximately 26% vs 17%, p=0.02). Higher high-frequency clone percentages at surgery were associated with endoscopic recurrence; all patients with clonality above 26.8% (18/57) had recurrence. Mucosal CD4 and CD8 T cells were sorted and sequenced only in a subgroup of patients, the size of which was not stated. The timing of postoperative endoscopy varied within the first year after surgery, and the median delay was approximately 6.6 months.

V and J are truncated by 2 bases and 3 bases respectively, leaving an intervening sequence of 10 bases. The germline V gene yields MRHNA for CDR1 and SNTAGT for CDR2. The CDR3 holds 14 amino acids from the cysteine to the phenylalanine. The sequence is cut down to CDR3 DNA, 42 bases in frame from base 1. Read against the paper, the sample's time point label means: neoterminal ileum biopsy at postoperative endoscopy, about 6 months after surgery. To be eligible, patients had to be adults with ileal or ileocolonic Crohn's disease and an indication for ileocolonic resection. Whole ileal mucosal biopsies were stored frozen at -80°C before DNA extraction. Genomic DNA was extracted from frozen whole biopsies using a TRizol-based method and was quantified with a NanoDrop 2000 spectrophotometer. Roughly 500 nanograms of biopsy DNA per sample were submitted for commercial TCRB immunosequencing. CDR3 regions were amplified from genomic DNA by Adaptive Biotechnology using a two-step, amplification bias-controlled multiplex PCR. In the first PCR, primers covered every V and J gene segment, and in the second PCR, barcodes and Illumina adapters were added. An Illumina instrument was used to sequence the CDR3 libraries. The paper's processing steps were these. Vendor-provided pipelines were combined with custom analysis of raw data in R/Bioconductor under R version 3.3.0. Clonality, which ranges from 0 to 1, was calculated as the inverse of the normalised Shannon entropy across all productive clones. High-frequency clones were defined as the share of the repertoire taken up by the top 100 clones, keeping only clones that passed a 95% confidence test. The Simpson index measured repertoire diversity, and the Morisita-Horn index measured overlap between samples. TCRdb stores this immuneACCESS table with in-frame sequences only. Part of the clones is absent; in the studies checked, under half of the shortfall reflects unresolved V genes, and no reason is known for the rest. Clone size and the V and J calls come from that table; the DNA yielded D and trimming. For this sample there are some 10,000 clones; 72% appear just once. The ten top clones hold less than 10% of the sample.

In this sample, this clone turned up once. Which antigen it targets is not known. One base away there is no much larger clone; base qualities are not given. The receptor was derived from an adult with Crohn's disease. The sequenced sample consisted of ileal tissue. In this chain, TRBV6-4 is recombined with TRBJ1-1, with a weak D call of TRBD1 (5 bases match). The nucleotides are TGTGCCAGCAGTGACGGCAGGGTCGACACTGAAGCTTTCTTT. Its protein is CASSDGRVDTEAFF.